This T cell receptor beta chain was sequenced in a study of Ad26.COV2.S vaccination and SARS-CoV-2 variants (dated by TCRdb to the early 2020s). In the study overall: Donors in the vaccine arm were drawn from COV1001, a multicentre, randomized, double-blind, placebo-controlled phase I-IIa trial testing Ad26.COV2.S in healthy adults. Ad26.COV2.S was administered intramuscularly at a dose of 5x10^10 or 1x10^11 viral particles, either as one shot or as two shots given 56 days apart. TCRbeta repertoire sequencing served as the tool for gauging how specific and how broad the SARS-CoV-2-reactive T cell receptors were following Ad26.COV2.S vaccination. The TCR-sequenced set comprised around 30 samples: some 19 Ad26.COV2.S vaccine recipients, 5 placebo recipients and 8 SARS-CoV-2 convalescent individuals. Trial participants were randomized into five groups of five, in which low-dose or high-dose Ad26.COV2.S was given once or twice, or placebo was given on both occasions. Investigators remained blinded to trial group allocation during experiments and outcome assessment. Here is what the overall study found, with its caveats: Substantial breadth of spike-specific CD8+ and CD4+ T cell responses was reported after vaccination. According to the authors, total T cell responses may have been underestimated by the TCR breadth and depth analyses. Higher spike-specific TCR breadth was observed in Ad26.COV2.S recipients than in placebo recipients (P = 0.0014). Comparable non-spike TCR breadth was observed between vaccine and placebo recipients, consistent with only spike being contained in the vaccine. Comparing responses between vaccine doses or regimens was not something the study was powered to do.

The sample's treatment or condition label, decoded: roughly 18 received Ad26.COV2.S at low or high dose, single or two shots; five or six received placebo; per-sample allocation not given. For vaccine and placebo recipients, the sequenced repertoires came from samples collected on day 63 after the first injection. Cohort 1b enrolled roughly 25 adults aged 18-55 years at a single site in Boston, USA, between 29 July and 7 August 2020. As a vaccine, Ad26.COV2.S was a replication-incompetent adenovirus type 26 vector that expressed a prefusion-stabilized SARS-CoV-2 spike protein derived from the original Wuhan strain. Looking up the germline V gene yields CDR1 SGHRS and CDR2 YFSETQ. The CDR3 holds 15 amino acids from the cysteine to the phenylalanine. Of the read, only the CDR3 DNA is kept; its 45 bases are in frame from base 1. V gives up 4 bases and J gives up 5 bases, and the segment between their germline ends measures 16 bases.

About this clone: There is no known antigen for this receptor. Base quality data are lacking; no much larger clone is found one base away.

The immunoSEQ Assay was the method used to sequence TCRbeta CDR3 regions. After extraction, genomic DNA underwent amplification by bias-controlled multiplex PCR, followed by high-throughput sequencing. Concerning the study's data processing: To quantify the absolute abundance of each unique TCRbeta CDR3 region, sequences were collapsed and filtered. T cell fraction was estimated by normalization of TCRbeta template counts to usable DNA, with usable DNA being measured through amplification of reference genes present in all nucleated cells. Repertoire TCRs were annotated as SARS-CoV-2-specific when V gene, CDR3 amino acid sequence and J gene were exactly matched to a known reactive TCR set. The reference SARS-CoV-2 TCR set was derived from MIRA and filtered for enrichment in COVID-19-positive ImmuneCODE repertoires, a step that removed public or cross-reactive TCRs. Based on the MIRA antigens, annotated TCRs were further analysed at the level of specific ORF or position within ORF. Breadth was defined as annotated unique rearrangements over total unique productive rearrangements; depth was the summed frequency of those rearrangements. Two-sided Wilcoxon rank-sum tests were used to compare TCR breadth between groups. TCRdb took this table from immuneACCESS and kept in-frame rearrangements with V and J called. Such tables lack part of the clones; where checked against another copy, unresolved V genes explain under half of the gap, and the rest is unexplained. D and trimming come from the DNA, and the V and J calls and clone size come from that table. This sample comprises some 320,000 clones, approximately 86% of them detected only once. Roughly 2.1% of the sample belongs to the ten largest clones.

The sample was peripheral blood, taken in a trial of Ad26.COV2.S vaccine versus placebo. The sequence derives from a person aged 18 to 59 who received the Ad26.COV2.S COVID-19 vaccine or a placebo. The rearranged segments are TRBV5-1 and TRBJ1-3, and the D gene may be TRBD1, 6 bases matching. The DNA is as follows: TGCGCCAGCAGCACCACCGGGACAAATCGAAACACCATATATTTT. Translated, this gives CASSTTGTNRNTIYF.